This T cell receptor (beta chain) derives from a study of tumor and adjacent non-tumor tissue in lung cancer (dated by TCRdb to the late 2010s). Concerning the study at large: The cohort included roughly 11 adenocarcinoma, a couple of squamous cell carcinoma and 1 small cell lung cancer patients. The approximately 15 patients were aged roughly 30 to 80 years, included about ten men and 5 women, and had TNM stage I to III disease. Sequencing generated a total of some 130 million productive TCRbeta reads, averaging roughly 4.2 million reads per sample. Bulk TCRbeta repertoires were compared between lung tumor tissue and matched distant non-tumor lung tissue obtained from fewer than 16 lung cancer patients. More than 25 paired specimens, one tumor and one normal lung sample per patient, were profiled by TCRbeta CDR3 sequencing.

The library was obtained by multiplex PCR. Sequencing relied on an Illumina HiSeq 2500. TCRbeta libraries were constructed through three rounds of nested PCR with primers (Table S4) according to protocols adapted from ARM-PCR. Before sequencing, PCR products of 200-500 bp were excised from the gel and purified with the QIAquick gel extraction kit. In the paper's pipeline: Reads were cleaned using Trimmomatic, were merged into complete CDR3 sequences using FLASH, and were assigned to V(D)J germline segments using MiTCR. VDJtools was used to compute clonal diversity as the inverse Simpson's index. Productive reads were defined as in-frame sequences without a premature stop codon. Using fastp at Q25 and MiXCR, TCRdb reprocessed the public reads and kept productive beta chains. Merged by CDR3 protein, the rows form single entries marked with the most common genes and DNA. The V and J calls here are based on TCRdb, not the publication. This sample comprises about 110,000 distinct CDR3 sequences, under 90% of them detected only once. The top ten constitute around 21% of the sample.

This clonotype was seen at least ten times. There is no known antigen for this receptor. No much larger clone is present one base from it, and per-base qualities are unavailable. The paper as a whole reports these results and caveats: Only around 15 patients were included in the cohort, and the need for larger samples and more detailed clinical data was noted by the authors. Neither the sequencing platform nor unique molecular identifiers are named or mentioned anywhere in the methods. In normal lung, the top 100 clones accounted for a significantly larger cumulative share of the repertoire than in tumor tissue. Because peripheral blood was not sequenced, blood TCRbeta repertoires in the lung cancer patients of the study were not examined. Tumor tissue showed significantly higher TCR diversity (inverse Simpson) than normal lung tissue, at around 450 vs 150 (P = 0.0075, Mann-Whitney U test). Younger patients had significantly higher TCR diversity, and higher tumor TCR diversity was associated with shorter overall and disease-free survival.

Bulk unsorted tissue served as the source for RNA extraction, and RNA quality was assessed using a NanoDrop ND-1000 and an Agilent 2100. Donors were newly diagnosed lung cancer patients admitted for thoracic surgery in China between August and November 2014, without prior chemotherapy. Patients who had received previous radiotherapy or chemotherapy, or who had another concurrent cancer, were excluded from the study. Surgical tissue pieces of 1-2 cm3 were preserved in RNAlater solution and stored at -80 °C until use. As encoded in the germline V gene, CDR1 is MDHEN while CDR2 is SYDVKM. From cysteine to phenylalanine, the CDR3 is 15 amino acids long. This entry keeps only the CDR3 DNA: 45 bases, framed from base 1. V gives up 3 bases and J gives up 7 bases, and the segment between their germline ends measures 15 bases.

Sequences were obtained from lung tumor tissue. The TCR was taken from a man aged 65 to 85 with non-small cell lung cancer. The sequence is built from TRBV28 and TRBJ1-4; tentative D gene TRBD1, with 6 bases matching. Here the CDR3 is given as CASSLGGRRGEKLFF. The DNA is TGTGCCAGCAGTTTGGGGGGGCGTAGGGGTGAAAAACTGTTTTTT.